This T cell receptor beta chain was recovered during a study of T cells in Graves' hyperthyroidism and ophthalmopathy. Overall study findings and caveats: Also found in blood were most expanded thyroid clonotypes above 0.001.

In this sample, this clonotype turned up a few times. What it recognizes is unknown. An absence of ophthalmopathy progression within 18 months meant stable Graves' hyperthyroidism. A patient was excluded if there was uncontrolled infection, other autoimmune disease, pregnancy or lactation. What was amplified from RNA transcripts were TCR beta CDR3 regions. Carried out on the TCR CDR3, a first-round RT-PCR used the HTBI primer set. TCRdb processed the multiplex PCR reads anew with MiXCR; each CDR3 protein has one entry. Here the sample spans around 560,000 distinct CDR3 sequences, over 15% being singletons. This TCR derives from a woman aged 18-35 years with Graves' hyperthyroidism. The material sequenced was blood.

The CDR3 bases are TGTGCCAGCAGCTCGACAGGGATTAACTATGGCTACACCTTC. Protein sequence: CASSSTGINYGYTF. The J gene is TRBJ1-2, the V gene TRBV7-2; 7 positions agree with TRBD1. Germline V gene sequence: CDR1 SGHTA, CDR2 FQGNSA. This CDR3 contains 14 residues. The V and J ends lost 4 bases and 1 base, in that order; junction bases with no gene match: 3.